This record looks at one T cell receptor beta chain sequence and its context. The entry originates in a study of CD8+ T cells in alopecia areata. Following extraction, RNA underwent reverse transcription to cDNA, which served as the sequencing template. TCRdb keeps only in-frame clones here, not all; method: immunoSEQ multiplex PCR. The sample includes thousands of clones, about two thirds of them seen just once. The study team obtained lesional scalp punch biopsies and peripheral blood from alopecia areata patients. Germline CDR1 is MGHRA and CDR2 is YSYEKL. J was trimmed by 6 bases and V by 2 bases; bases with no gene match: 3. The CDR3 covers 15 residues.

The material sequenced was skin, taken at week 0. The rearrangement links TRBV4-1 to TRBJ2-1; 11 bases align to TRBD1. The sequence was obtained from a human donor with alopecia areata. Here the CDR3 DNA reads TGCGCCAGCAGCCAAACAGGGACAGGGGGCAATGAGCAGTTCTTC. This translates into CASSQTGTGGNEQFF.